This TCR beta chain was sequenced for a study of cytomegalovirus exposure and HLA in healthy donors. Regarding the study as a whole: The study flagged 150 to 200 TCR beta chains as cytomegalovirus-associated. Cytomegalovirus status, reportedly, was diagnosed with high specificity and sensitivity by the classifier.

With respect to this clone: Its specificity is not known.

The PCR employed 60 Vbeta primers together with 13 Jbeta primers. How the authors handled the data: A later analysis counted about 80 million unique TCR beta chains, around 11 million shared. Assay used: immunoSEQ multiplex PCR; TCRdb lists only in-frame clones, some missing. The V and J calls and clone size come from that table; D and trimming were worked out from the DNA. The sample records over 130,000 clones, 61% being singletons. CDR3 size: 16 residues. This receptor was identified in a male donor in good health and CMV-seronegative. Specimen: PBMCs. The V call is TRBV12-1, the J call TRBJ1-2; the table's TRBD1 call for D was not verified on the DNA. TRBV12-1 is a listed pseudogene. The CDR3 DNA reads TGTGCCAGCAGCTTTCCCCGGACAGGTTGGGACTATGGCTACACCTTC. This codes for CASSFPRTGWDYGYTF.